This record looks at one T cell receptor beta chain sequence and its context. Its antigen is still unknown. The sample belongs to a study of T cells in localized non-small cell lung cancer. Regarding the study as a whole: Exceeding tumor, uninvolved adjacent lung had the highest T cell clonality.

Germline CDR1 is LGHNA and CDR2 is YNFKEQ. Trimming took 3 bases from V and 0 from J, leaving 8 bases between them. There are 14 residues in the CDR3. The method was immunoSEQ multiplex PCR; TCRdb's version includes in-frame clones alone and lacks a portion of them. The repertoire holds some 38,000 clones, 86% seen once, with around 5.8% in the top ten. The J gene is TRBJ1-2, the V gene TRBV4-2, with D unclear. This receptor was taken from a male donor at least 60 years old with stage II lung adenocarcinoma. This material consisted of peripheral blood mononuclear cells, taken before any cancer treatment. CDR3 protein: CASSQSSANYGYTF. The CDR3 DNA is TGTGCCAGCAGCCAGTCGAGTGCTAACTATGGCTACACCTTC.